This T cell receptor beta chain was recovered during a study of Graves' ophthalmopathy and Graves' hyperthyroidism (dated by TCRdb to the late 2010s). Study-level background: Peripheral blood was collected before any treatment was given, at the time of initial diagnosis. An independent validation cohort was composed of roughly 18 hyperthyroidism patients and some 16 patients who later progressed from hyperthyroidism to ophthalmopathy. In total, approximately 130 blood samples were TCR-sequenced: approximately 42 ophthalmopathy, some 80 hyperthyroidism and some 17 hyperthyroidism-to-ophthalmopathy patients. Following sampling, methimazole starting at 30 mg daily was administered to hyperthyroidism patients, and high-dose intravenous methylprednisolone was administered to ophthalmopathy patients. The roughly 100 discovery patients were randomly divided into training and test sets at a 7:3 ratio. To explore V-J signatures distinguishing ophthalmopathy from hyperthyroidism, a discovery set of about a hundred patients (about 41 ophthalmopathy, some 55 stable hyperthyroidism) was enrolled. To tell Graves' ophthalmopathy apart from Graves' hyperthyroidism, and to predict which patients would progress to ophthalmopathy, the study relied on TCR beta repertoire signatures. In over 5 hyperthyroidism patients, the T-cell repertoire of thyroid tissue was compared with the T-cell repertoire of blood. Paper-wide results and their limitations: Most expanded thyroid clonotypes with frequency above 0.001 were also detected in blood, suggesting blood repertoires may reflect the thyroid immune response. In validation, the model predicted ophthalmopathy progression with nearly 71% sensitivity and less than 80% specificity; eleven to twelve predicted patients were CT-confirmed with GO in a median of approximately six months. Ophthalmopathy was separated from stable hyperthyroidism by the 13-signature model with roughly 88% sensitivity and about 81% specificity in cross-validation and with 80%/75% in the test set. Sample size was not predetermined statistically, and investigators were not blinded to group allocation.

Ophthalmopathy patients were characterized by moderately to severely active disease, a Clinical Activity Score of at least 3, a NOSPECS grade of at least 4, and a disease duration under 3 months. Patients with other autoimmune diseases, uncontrolled infections, pregnancy or lactation were excluded from the study. Diagnosis relied on clinical symptoms, serum thyroxine, TRAb, thyroid ultrasound and orbital computed tomography. PBMCs were isolated from about 9.2 ml of fresh peripheral blood by Ficoll-Paque density gradient centrifugation. Total RNA was extracted using Trizol reagent, and RNA quality was checked on an Agilent 2100 Bioanalyzer. TCR beta CDR3 regions were amplified from RNA transcripts for repertoire sequencing. A first-round RT-PCR used HTBI primers with the Qiagen OneStep RT-PCR kit, followed by a second-round multiplex PCR, size selection and purification. Sequencing of the libraries was carried out on an Illumina HiSeq2000 in paired-end mode with 100 bp reads. In the authors' own workflow: Reads were processed with SOAPnuke, discarding reads with adapters, uncalled bases, mean Phred below 15, or no exact constant-primer or identifier match. High-quality paired reads were merged with COPE v1.2.5. Each unique nucleotide sequence was treated as a clonotype, and MiTCR v1.1 was used to align the clonotypes to the IMGT TRB V, D and J references. Analysis was restricted to V-J combinations with a frequency above 0.0001, which covered approximately 99% of repertoires. For each V-J combination, a TCR clonal expansion and chaos score was defined as F50 clonal expansion divided by the chaos observed in the TCRdist matrix. Welch's t-statistics and random forest were used to narrow the features down to more than 10 V-J combinations, which were then fed into a naive Bayes classifier. The similarity between thyroid and blood repertoires was quantified using the Morisita-Horn index. TCRdb cleaned the public reads at Q25 with fastp, built clones with MiXCR and kept in-frame beta chains. Rows with a matching CDR3 protein are joined into one entry that keeps the most common DNA and genes. The V and J calls and clone size come from TCRdb's table, not from the authors' own analysis. Counted in this sample were about 500,000 distinct CDR3 sequences; about 15% of them appeared once. About 10% of the sample is in the top ten clones.

The V and J ends are trimmed by 1 base and 5 bases, leaving 11 bases between them. From the germline V gene, CDR1 is MNHNS and CDR2 is SASEGT. Taken from cysteine to phenylalanine, the CDR3 has 14 residues. Of all the DNA, just the CDR3 is kept, 42 bases in frame from base 1. As to this clonotype: Which antigen it targets is not known. Nothing much larger sits one base from this clone, and base qualities are not available.

The rearranged segments are TRBV6-1 and TRBJ1-2; the D gene cannot be named for sure. This TCR was recovered from a woman in her 30s with Graves' ophthalmopathy. Donor details come from another sample of the same person, matched by shared clones. Input material: blood. The DNA sequence reads TGTGCCAGCAGTGAAGTAAGGCAGCAATATGGCTACACCTTC. Its translation reads: CASSEVRQQYGYTF.